The entry below describes one T cell receptor beta chain. Its cognate antigen is unknown. PCR involved 60 Vbeta and 13 Jbeta primers. Profiling relied on immunoSEQ multiplex PCR, and the TCRdb table lists in-frame clones only, not all of them. The sample consists of roughly 170,000 clones, 84% of them appearing once. The data were obtained in a study of cytomegalovirus exposure and HLA in healthy donors. Study findings and constraints: Sequencing depth roughly uniform across donors was assumed in presence/absence analyses. As a later analysis revealed, the rate of TCR association differed by HLA locus, with DRB1 most and HLA-C fewest.

This CDR3 contains 15 residues. The germline CDR1 and CDR2 sequences are MNHEY and SVGAGI. Trimming cost V 6 bases and J 8 bases; bases outside gene matches: 8. The source is a man in his thirties or forties in good health and CMV-seronegative. V gene TRBV6-5 combines with J gene TRBJ1-6, with TRBD1 identical over 9 bases. Specimen: PBMCs. CDR3 bases: TGTGCCAGCAGCCCGGACAGGGGAAGAGATTCACCCCTCCACTTT. It encodes CASSPDRGRDSPLHF.